These 8 T cell receptor beta chains originate from one sample sequenced in a study of T-cell memory formation after mild COVID-19. TCRdb independently ran MiXCR on the 5' RACE reads; one entry per CDR3 protein. This table has roughly 68,000 distinct CDR3 sequences, roughly 17% appearing once. The sequenced sample was PBMCs or a T cell subset sorted from them (not recorded which). The receptors were sampled from an adult woman who had mild COVID-19 (a few samples of this study predate the infection). Cell type and time point are not known.

This chain uses TRBV7-6 with TRBJ2-1; D is unresolved. The V end lost 5 bases, the J end lost 0 bases, and 11 bases lay between the germline ends. This CDR3 has 15 residues. The germline CDR1 and CDR2 sequences are SGHVS and FNYEAQ. DNA for the CDR3: TGTGCCAGCAGCGACCCAAAGAGCTCCTACAATGAGCAGTTCTTC. Translating gives CASSDPKSSYNEQFF. The full variable domain, in which reference TRBV7-6 and TRBJ2-1 provide the parts outside the CDR3, is GAGVSQSPRYKVTKRGQDVALRCDPISGHVSLYWYRQALGQGPEFLTYFNYEAQQDKSGLPNDRFSAERPEGSISTLTIQRTEQRDSAMYRCASSDPKSSYNEQFFGPGTRLTVL.

The chain has TRBV7-9 and TRBJ2-1, with 11 positions matching TRBD2. CDR3 length equals 17 residues. Germline V gene data show CDR1 as SEHNR and CDR2 as FQNEAQ (reference sequence). V lost 4 bases and J lost 4; bases outside the gene matches: 9. The chain's CDR3 is CASSSLTSGAIYNEQFF. The CDR3 DNA follows: TGTGCCAGCAGCTCTCTGACTAGCGGGGCTATATACAATGAGCAGTTCTTC.

The table lists this clonotype with a few counts. The chain links TRBV4-2 to TRBJ2-2; no definite D call. Trimming stripped 2 bases from V and 4 bases from J, with 8 bases between. Germline-derived CDR1 and CDR2 are LGHNA and YNFKEQ. CDR3 length: 14 amino acids. This CDR3 is CASSQHLVTGELFF. CDR3 nucleotide sequence: TGTGCCAGCAGCCAACACCTTGTCACCGGGGAGCTGTTTTTT.

This clonotype was seen many times. This chain joins TRBV5-1 and TRBJ2-3; unclear D gene. The CDR3 runs 15 residues. The germline CDR1 and CDR2 sequences are SGHRS and YFSETQ. V was trimmed by 5 bases and J by 6 bases, leaving 19 bases between them. The CDR3 region is CASSPEGLIEDTQYF. CDR3 nucleotides: TGCGCCAGCAGTCCTGAAGGGTTAATAGAGGATACGCAGTATTTT.

This clonotype was seen a few times. This chain uses TRBV6-5 with TRBJ2-1; 8 bases are shared with TRBD2. V lost 7 bases and J lost 5; bases outside the gene matches: 7. In germline, CDR1 is MNHEY, CDR2 SVGAGI. The CDR3 consists of 14 residues. The CDR3 region has the DNA TGTGCCAGCATCGGGGGGGAGGGCCACAATGAGCAGTTCTTC. Residues: CASIGGEGHNEQFF.

The chain joins TRBV19 to TRBJ2-7, with 10 positions matching TRBD1. After removal of 10 bases from V and 0 bases from J, the junction contained 3 bases not matched to a gene. Per germline, CDR1 LNHDA and CDR2 SQIVND (reference sequence). The CDR3 spans 13 residues. CDR3 bases: TGTGCCACGGGGACAGGGGTCTCCTACGAGCAGTACTTC. It encodes CATGTGVSYEQYF.

The chain carries TRBV4-1 and TRBJ2-3; no firm D call. V lost 3 bases and J 2 bases, leaving 9 bases between the germline ends. This CDR3 contains 14 residues. Germline V gene data show CDR1 as MGHRA and CDR2 as YSYEKL. The CDR3: CASSHPHDTDTQYF. Written as DNA, the CDR3 is TGCGCCAGCAGCCATCCCCACGACACAGATACGCAGTATTTT.

The rearrangement joins TRBV5-1 to TRBJ1-2; D unresolved. There are 15 residues in the CDR3. CDR1 and CDR2 from the germline V gene are SGHRS and YFSETQ. V lost 0 bases and J lost 8, with 17 bases in between. The CDR3 nucleotides read TGCGCCAGCAGCTTGGGGACTACGCCATATGAGGGCTACACCTTC. This encodes CASSLGTTPYEGYTF.